This section outlines one TCR beta chain sequence together with its context. The source of the sample is a study of graft-versus-host responses after intestinal transplantation. Study information: The recipients all started with anti-thymocyte globulin induction and then took tacrolimus and steroids for 3 to 4 years. Study-wide results and caveats: Declining HvG levels early post-transplant were linked to peak circulating GvH clone levels.

Each mixed lymphocyte reaction held some 200,000 CFSE-labeled responders and some 200,000 irradiated violet-dye-labeled stimulators. The repertoire was sequenced with immunoSEQ multiplex PCR; TCRdb's copy has only in-frame clones and lacks some. The sample records some 22,000 clones, around 38% being singletons. Germline-derived CDR1 and CDR2 are SGHRS and YFSETQ. J was trimmed by 1 base and V by 0 bases; bases with no gene match: 8. The CDR3 sequence is 18 residues long. The chain combines TRBV5-1 with TRBJ2-5; 11 nucleotides line up with TRBD1. The receptor was isolated from a human patient who received an intestinal transplant. The material was alloreactive CD8+ T cells from a mixed lymphocyte reaction culture, obtained before intestinal transplant. Subset noted: CFSE-low proliferating T cells sorted from roughly six-day pre-transplant mixed lymphocyte reaction (GvH or HvG direction). As DNA, the CDR3 is TGCGCCAGCAGCTTGGTGAAAGGGACAGGGGGACCCCAAGAGACCCAGTACTTC. Its translation is CASSLVKGTGGPQETQYF. Based on the CDR3 plus reference TRBV5-1 and TRBJ2-5, the full variable domain is KAGVTQTPRYLIKTRGQQVTLSCSPISGHRSVSWYQQTPGQGLQFLFEYFSETQRNKGNFPGRFSGRQFSNSRSEMNVSTLELGDSALYLCASSLVKGTGGPQETQYFGPGTRLLVL.